This record looks at one T cell receptor (beta chain) sequence and its context. Its matching antigen is unknown. This specimen comes from a study of cytomegalovirus exposure and HLA in healthy donors. This CDR3 comprises 12 residues. Germline CDR1 SEHNR, CDR2 FQNEAQ (reference sequence). The V gene lost 1 base and the J gene lost 6 bases, with 7 bases spanning the gap. The primer mix had 60 Vbeta and 13 Jbeta primers. Method: immunoSEQ multiplex PCR; TCRdb's copy keeps in-frame clones and lacks some. The sample has 120,000 or so clones, around 72% seen once. Notes on the study in general: Versus the roughly 640-donor mean, an Asian-associated ancestry cluster reportedly showed fewer N-insertions in a later analysis.

Donors were nominally healthy when sampled, though unrecorded immune exposures were likely. The clonotype comes from a middle-aged woman in good health and CMV-seropositive. The sequenced sample was PBMCs. The V call is TRBV7-9, the J call TRBJ2-7, with D possibly TRBD1 on 5 matching bases. The DNA of the CDR3 is TGTGCCAGCAGCTTAGGTGGGGCCGAGCAGTACTTC. The encoded protein is CASSLGGAEQYF.